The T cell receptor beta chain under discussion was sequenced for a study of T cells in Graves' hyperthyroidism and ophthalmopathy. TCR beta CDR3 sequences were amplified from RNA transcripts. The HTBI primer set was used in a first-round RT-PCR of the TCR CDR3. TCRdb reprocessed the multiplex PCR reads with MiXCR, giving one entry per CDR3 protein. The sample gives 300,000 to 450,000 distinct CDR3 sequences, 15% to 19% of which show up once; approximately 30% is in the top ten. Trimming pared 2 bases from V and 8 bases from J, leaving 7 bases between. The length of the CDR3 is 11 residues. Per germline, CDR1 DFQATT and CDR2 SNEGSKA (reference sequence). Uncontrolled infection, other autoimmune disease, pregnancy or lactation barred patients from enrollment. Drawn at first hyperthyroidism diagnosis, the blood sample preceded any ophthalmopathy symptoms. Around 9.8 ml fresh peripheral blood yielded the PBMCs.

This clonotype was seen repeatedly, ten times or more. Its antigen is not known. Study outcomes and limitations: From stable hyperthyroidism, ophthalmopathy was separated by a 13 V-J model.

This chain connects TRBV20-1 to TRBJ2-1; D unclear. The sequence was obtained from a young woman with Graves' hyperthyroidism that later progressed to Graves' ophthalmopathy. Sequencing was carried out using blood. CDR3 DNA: TGCAGTGCTAGAAGGGCCCATGAGCAGTTCTTC. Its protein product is CSARRAHEQFF.